This passage covers 21 T cell receptor beta chains from one sample sequenced in a study of blood T cells in healthy people across ages. A sample-barcoded 5' primer and a J-beta primer mix were used in a second PCR of roughly 7 to 11 cycles. From the 5' RACE reads, TCRdb called clonotypes with MiXCR, one entry per CDR3 protein. Of more than 800,000 distinct CDR3 sequences listed, 29% are singletons. The sample consisted of blood. These receptors all come from a woman of 80 years or more in good health.

This clonotype showed up many times. The CDR3 region is CASSLGKGGQNIQYF. DNA of the CDR3: TGTGCCAGCAGCTTGGGGAAGGGGGGTCAAAACATTCAGTACTTC. The chain joins TRBV7-2 to TRBJ2-4; TRBD1 or TRBD2 may be the D gene (6 bases each). Between the trimmed V and J ends, which lost 3 bases and 5 bases, there was a span of 14 bases. CDR3 size: 15 residues. The germline V gene has CDR1 SGHTA and CDR2 FQGNSA. Complete variable domain (other parts from reference TRBV7-2 and TRBJ2-4): GAGVSQSPSNKVTEKGKDVELRCDPISGHTALYWYRQSLGQGLEFLIYFQGNSAPDKSGLPSDRFSAERTGGSVSTLTIQRTQQEDSAVYLCASSLGKGGQNIQYFGAGTRLSVL.

Comments on this clonotype: This may be a read error, as it is one base from a much larger clone. CDR3 DNA: TGTGCCAGCAGGTTAAGGGGGGGCAAAAACATTCAGTACTTC. The encoded protein is CASRLRGGKNIQYF. The rearrangement uses TRBV12-3 or TRBV12-4 and TRBJ2-4; D is possibly TRBD2 (7 bases). CDR3 length equals 14 residues. Trimming pared 6 bases from V and 3 bases from J, leaving 12 bases between.

This clonotype was picked up a small number of times. The chain links TRBV11-2 to TRBJ2-7, with D perhaps TRBD1 (6 bases). This CDR3 contains 12 residues. The germline CDR1 and CDR2 sequences are SGHAT and FQNNGV. V gave up 5 bases and J gave up 8 bases, with 13 bases separating them. The CDR3 DNA reads TGTGCCAGCAGCATGGTGGGGGCGCAGCAGTACTTC. It specifies CASSMVGAQQYF.

This clonotype was counted at least ten times. The chain links TRBV5-1 to TRBJ1-2; D uncertain. CDR3 length: 14 amino acids. Germline V gives CDR1 SGHRS, CDR2 YFSETQ. Trimming took 0 bases from V and 6 from J, leaving 12 bases between them. The CDR3 protein is CASSLGPPDNGYTF. CDR3 DNA sequence: TGCGCCAGCAGCTTGGGGCCTCCAGACAATGGCTACACCTTC.

As to this clonotype: This may stem from a read error, because a much larger clone lies one nucleotide away. The CDR3 end shows no conserved phenylalanine or tryptophan, and so a read error is likely. The rearrangement links TRBV24-1 to TRBJ2-3; the match to TRBD1 covers 7 bases. Unmatched junction bases numbered 12, after V lost 1 base and J lost 6 bases. The CDR3 totals 17 residues. Looked up from germline, CDR1 is KGHDR and CDR2 is SFDVKD. The CDR3 nucleotides read TGTGCCACCAGTGATTTCGGAACAGGGGATTTCAGGGATACGCAGTATTTG. The encoded protein is CATSDFGTGDFRDTQYL.

This clonotype occurred a few times. The V and J genes are TRBV6-5 and TRBJ2-3; D is undetermined. There are 16 residues in the CDR3. The ends were cut back, 3 bases at V and 3 bases at J, with 16 bases in the middle. Germline V gene sequence: CDR1 MNHEY, CDR2 SVGAGI. CDR3 region: CASSYRPVPETDTQYF. CDR3 coding DNA: TGTGCCAGCAGTTATCGGCCGGTCCCTGAGACAGATACGCAGTATTTT.

The chain recombines TRBV6-1 with TRBJ1-5; D ambiguous. CDR3 length: 15 residues. Deletions cut 3 bases from V and 3 bases from J, with 12 bases between. CDR1 is MNHNS, CDR2 SASEGT, per germline. CDR3 protein: CASSDFELNNQPQHF. Here the CDR3 DNA reads TGTGCCAGCAGTGATTTCGAGCTGAACAATCAGCCCCAGCATTTT.

V usage is TRBV12-3 or TRBV12-4 and J usage is TRBJ2-3; 9 nucleotides agree with TRBD2. The CDR3 length is 15 residues. The J segment lost 4 bases and the V segment lost 2 bases, leaving 4 bases of the junction unmatched. CDR3 sequence reads: CASSLSGGCADTQYF. The CDR3 DNA sequence: TGTGCCAGCAGTTTAAGCGGGGGGTGCGCAGATACGCAGTATTTT.

A few counts support this clonotype. It is unclear where the CDR3 begins or ends on the DNA, so no DNA is shown, and the CDR3 is as TCRdb lists it. The V call is TRBV5-1, the J call TRBJ2-6; no DNA check was done on the table's D call, TRBD1. Both ends counted, the CDR3 spans 24 residues. Germline V CDR1 and CDR2: SGHRS, YFSETQ. Here the CDR3 reads CASSLDGRGNYGYTFGSGTNVLTF.

This clonotype has just a few counts. The chain couples TRBV6-1 to TRBJ2-5, with 8 bases matching TRBD1. With the DNA end fitting TRBJ2-7 better, the J assignment may be wrong. CDR1 is MNHNS, CDR2 SASEGT, per germline. The CDR3 totals 14 residues. In nucleotides, the CDR3 is TGTGCCAGCAGTTTCAGTCAGGGGGCCAACGAGCAGTACTTC. Protein sequence: CASSFSQGANEQYF.

Details on this clonotype: This could be a read error, since a much larger clone is one nucleotide away. J is TRBJ2-7 and V is TRBV7-9; maybe TRBD2 (7 bases). V was trimmed by 1 base and J by 12 bases, leaving 22 bases between them. The CDR3 covers 15 residues. Looked up from germline, CDR1 is SEHNR and CDR2 is FQNEAQ (reference sequence). DNA of the CDR3: TGTGCCAGCAGCTTAGACGGGGGGCGCCGGGAGACCCGGTACTTC. It yields the protein CASSLDGGRRETRYF.

V is TRBV11-3 and J is TRBJ2-5; 9 nucleotides align to TRBD1. There are 13 residues in the CDR3. CDR1 and CDR2 from the germline V gene are SGHNT and YENEEA. Losses at the gene ends were 11 bases for V and 3 bases for J; bases not matched to a gene: 7. CDR3 bases: TGTGCCTGCGACAGGGGGATTAAAGAGACCCAGTACTTC. Residues: CACDRGIKETQYF.

This clonotype has just a few counts. A much larger clone lies one base from this, so it may be a read error. The genes are TRBV7-2 and TRBJ2-5; D possibly corresponds to TRBD2 (7 bases). The CDR3 is 14 residues long. Germline CDR1 reads SGHTA; CDR2 reads FQGNSA. The CDR3 is CACSPFGGRETQYF. CDR3 sequence (DNA): TGTGCCTGCAGCCCCTTCGGGGGGCGTGAGACCCAGTACTTC.

The chain employs TRBV5-6 and TRBJ1-5; maybe TRBD1 (5 bases). Germline lookup yields CDR1 SGHDT and CDR2 YYEEEE. With 1 base removed from V and 1 base from J, the gap between germline ends came to 12 bases. CDR3 length: 16 residues. CDR3 residues: CASSLYGTQSNQPQHF. CDR3 nucleotides: TGTGCCAGCAGCTTGTACGGGACGCAAAGCAATCAGCCCCAGCATTTT.

This clonotype came up a few times. V usage is TRBV20-1 and J usage is TRBJ2-3; TRBD2 matches 11 bases. This CDR3 comprises 18 residues. Germline V gene data show CDR1 as DFQATT and CDR2 as SNEGSKA (reference sequence). Trimming cost V 0 bases and J 2 bases; bases outside gene matches: 10. Here the CDR3 reads CSARDLLAGGGITDTQYF. The CDR3 coding sequence is TGCAGTGCTAGAGATCTCCTAGCGGGGGGTGGAATCACAGATACGCAGTATTTT.

This chain uses TRBV4-2 with TRBJ1-1; 9 positions match TRBD1. This CDR3 contains 16 residues. Trimming removed 4 bases from V and 5 bases from J; junction bases left unmatched: 11. CDR1 is LGHNA, CDR2 YNFKEQ, per germline. The CDR3 bases are TGTGCCAGCAGCCGGGGGGGGACAGGGAAAGGGACTGAAGCTTTCTTT. It yields the protein CASSRGGTGKGTEAFF.

This clonotype was seen repeatedly, ten times or more. The chain carries TRBV6-1 and TRBJ2-5, with 9 bases identical to TRBD1. V trimming: 7 bases; J trimming: 2 bases; junction bases outside the gene matches: 14. This CDR3 contains 17 residues. CDR1 and CDR2 (germline): MNHNS, SASEGT. The CDR3 bases are TGTGCCAGCATCCCTCGGGCGGGACAGGGACCTCAAGAGACCCAGTACTTC. This translates into CASIPRAGQGPQETQYF.

Ten or more counts support this clonotype. V usage is TRBV20-1 and J usage is TRBJ2-5; TRBD2 aligns across 7 bases. This CDR3 contains 13 residues. Germline V CDR1 and CDR2: DFQATT, SNEGSKA (reference sequence). The junction had 4 bases not matched to a gene; V was cut back by 1 base and J by 5 bases. The CDR3 coding sequence is TGCAGTGCTAGAGCTAGCGGCCCTGAGACCCAGTACTTC. Protein sequence: CSARASGPETQYF.

Details on this clonotype: This may arise from a read error, as a much more abundant clone is one base away. V and J are TRBV29-1 and TRBJ1-4; possible D gene TRBD1, 6 bases. In germline, CDR1 is SQVTM, CDR2 ANQGSEA. This CDR3 is built from 15 residues. Here the CDR3 reads CSVASGQSLGEKLVF. DNA for the CDR3: TGCAGCGTTGCATCCGGACAGTCCCTAGGGGAAAAACTGGTTTTT.

This clonotype was found many times. The chain recombines TRBV6-7 with TRBJ2-5, with D possibly being TRBD1 or TRBD2 (6 bases each). TRBV6-7 is an ORF for which the function is uncertain. CDR3 size: 16 residues. The V end lost 0 bases, the J end lost 2 bases, and 13 bases lay between the germline ends. The CDR3 coding sequence is TGTGCCAGCAGTTACTCGGGGGGCGAGGAACAAGAGACCCAGTACTTC. Translating gives CASSYSGGEEQETQYF.

As regards this clonotype: This may be a read error: a much more frequent sequence differs by one nucleotide. CDR3 nucleotide sequence: TGCAGCGCTTGCCCGGGGGGGACAGAGACCCAGTACTTC. It encodes CSACPGGTETQYF. This rearrangement joins TRBV29-1 to TRBJ2-5; 8 bases fit TRBD2. Germline V gene data show CDR1 as SQVTM and CDR2 as ANQGSEA. The CDR3 runs to 13 residues. V shed 7 bases and J 4 bases; nucleotides not matched to a gene: 8.